This T cell receptor beta chain was obtained from a study of blood T cell repertoires in COVID-19. Overall study context: Samples representing acute and convalescent COVID-19 were sourced from the United States, Italy and Spain.

This CDR3 contains 12 residues. Germline-derived CDR1 and CDR2 are WSHSY and SAAADI. V was shortened by 7 bases and J by 7 bases, with 13 bases between the two germline ends. Here immunoSEQ multiplex PCR was the method, and the copy in TCRdb shows in-frame clones only, minus some. Of about 190,000 clones detected, over 75% appear once; the ten largest clones hold approximately 13%. Sequencing input: peripheral blood. The sequence was collected from a man aged 50 or older who had recovered from COVID-19. The J gene is TRBJ1-2, the V gene TRBV10-2, with D possibly being TRBD1 (5 bases). The CDR3 loop is CASNPRDGGYTF. In nucleotides, the CDR3 is TGCGCCAGCAACCCCAGGGATGGTGGCTACACCTTC.